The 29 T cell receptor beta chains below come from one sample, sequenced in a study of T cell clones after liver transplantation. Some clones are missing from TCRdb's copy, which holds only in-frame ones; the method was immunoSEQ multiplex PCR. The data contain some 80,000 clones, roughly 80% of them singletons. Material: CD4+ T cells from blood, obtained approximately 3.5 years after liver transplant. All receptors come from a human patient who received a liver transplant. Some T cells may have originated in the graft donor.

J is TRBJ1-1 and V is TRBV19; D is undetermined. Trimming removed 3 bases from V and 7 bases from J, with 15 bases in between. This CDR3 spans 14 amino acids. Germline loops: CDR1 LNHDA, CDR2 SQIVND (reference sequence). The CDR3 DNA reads TGTGCCAGTAGTATTAATGGAGGGAGCAGTGAAGCTTTCTTT. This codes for CASSINGGSSEAFF.

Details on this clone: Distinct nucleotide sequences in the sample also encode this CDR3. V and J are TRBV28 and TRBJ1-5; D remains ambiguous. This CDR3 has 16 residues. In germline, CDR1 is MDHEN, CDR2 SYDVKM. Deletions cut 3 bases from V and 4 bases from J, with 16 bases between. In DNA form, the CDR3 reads TGTGCCAGCAGTTTCTCGACACGCGGTGTAAATCAGCCCCAGCATTTT. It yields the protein CASSFSTRGVNQPQHF. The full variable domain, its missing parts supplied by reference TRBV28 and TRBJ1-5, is DVKVTQSSRYLVKRTGEKVFLECVQDMDHENMFWYRQDPGLGLRLIYFSYDVKMKEKGDIPEGYSVSREKKERFSLILESASTNQTSMYLCASSFSTRGVNQPQHFGDGTRLSIL.

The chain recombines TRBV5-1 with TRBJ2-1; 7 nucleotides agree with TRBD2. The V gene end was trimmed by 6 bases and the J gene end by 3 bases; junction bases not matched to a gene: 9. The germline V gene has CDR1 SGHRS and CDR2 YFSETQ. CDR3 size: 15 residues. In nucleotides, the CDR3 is TGCGCCAGCACCCTATGGCTAGCGGACTACAATGAGCAGTTCTTC. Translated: CASTLWLADYNEQFF.

CDR3 coding DNA: TGCGCCAGCAGCCTGTTCGGAGCGGGAGGGACAATGGATACGCAGTATTTT. Its translation: CASSLFGAGGTMDTQYF. This sequence joins TRBV5-1 and TRBJ2-3, with TRBD2 matching 10 bases. Germline values: CDR1 SGHRS, CDR2 YFSETQ. The CDR3 runs 17 residues. V trimming: 4 bases; J trimming: 6 bases; junction bases outside the gene matches: 14.

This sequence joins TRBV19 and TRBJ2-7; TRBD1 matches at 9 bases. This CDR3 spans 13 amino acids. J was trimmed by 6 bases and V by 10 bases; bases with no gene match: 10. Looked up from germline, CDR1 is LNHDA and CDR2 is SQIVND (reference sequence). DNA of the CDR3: TGTGCCACCGCCCGGGACAGGGATGCCGAGCAGTACTTC. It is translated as CATARDRDAEQYF.

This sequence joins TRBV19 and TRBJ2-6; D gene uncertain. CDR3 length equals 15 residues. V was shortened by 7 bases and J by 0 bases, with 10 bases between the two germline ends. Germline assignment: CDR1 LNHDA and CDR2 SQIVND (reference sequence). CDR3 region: CASTSHRSGANVLTF. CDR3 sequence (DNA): TGTGCCAGTACCTCACACCGCTCTGGGGCCAACGTCCTGACTTTC.

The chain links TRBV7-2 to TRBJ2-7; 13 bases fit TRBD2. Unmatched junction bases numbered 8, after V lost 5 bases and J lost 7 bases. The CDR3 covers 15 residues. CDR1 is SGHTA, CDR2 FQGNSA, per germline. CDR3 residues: CASSRTSGRAGEQYF. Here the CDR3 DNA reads TGTGCCAGCAGCCGTACTAGCGGGAGGGCTGGGGAGCAGTACTTC.

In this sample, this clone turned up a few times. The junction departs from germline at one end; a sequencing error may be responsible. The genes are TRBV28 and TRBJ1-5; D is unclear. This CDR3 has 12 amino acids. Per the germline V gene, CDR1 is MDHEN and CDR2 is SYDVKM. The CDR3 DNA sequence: TGTGCCAGCAGTACCGGGCCCTCGGACCAACACTTT. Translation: CASSTGPSDQHF.

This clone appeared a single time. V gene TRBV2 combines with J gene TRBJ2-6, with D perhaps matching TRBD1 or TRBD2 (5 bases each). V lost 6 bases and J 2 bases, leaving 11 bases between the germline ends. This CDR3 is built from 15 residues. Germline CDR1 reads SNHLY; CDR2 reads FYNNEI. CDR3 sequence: CASSGNRPGANVLTF. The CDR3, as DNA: TGTGCCAGCAGCGGGAACAGGCCTGGGGCCAACGTCCTGACTTTC.

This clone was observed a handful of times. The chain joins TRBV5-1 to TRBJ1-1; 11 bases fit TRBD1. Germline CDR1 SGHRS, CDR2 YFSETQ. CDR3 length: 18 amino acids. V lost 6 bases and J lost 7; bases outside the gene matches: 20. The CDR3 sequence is CASKLGLGQGAPRIEAFF. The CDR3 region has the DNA TGCGCCAGCAAATTGGGTTTAGGACAGGGGGCGCCGAGGATTGAAGCTTTCTTT.

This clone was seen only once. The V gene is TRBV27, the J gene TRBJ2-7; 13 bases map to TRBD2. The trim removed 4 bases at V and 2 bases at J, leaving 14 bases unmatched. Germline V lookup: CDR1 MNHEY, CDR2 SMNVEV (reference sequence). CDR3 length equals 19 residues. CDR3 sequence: CASSSRTPGLAGSPYEQYF. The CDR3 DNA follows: TGTGCCAGCAGTTCGCGGACTCCGGGACTAGCGGGATCCCCCTACGAGCAGTACTTC.

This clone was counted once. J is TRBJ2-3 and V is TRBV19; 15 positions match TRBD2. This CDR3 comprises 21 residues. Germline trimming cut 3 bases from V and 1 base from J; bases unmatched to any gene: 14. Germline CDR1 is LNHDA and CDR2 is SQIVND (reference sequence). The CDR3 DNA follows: TGTGCCAGTAGTATTGTGGTAGGGGGACTAGCGGGAGGACTCCGCACAGATACGCAGTATTTT. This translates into CASSIVVGGLAGGLRTDTQYF.

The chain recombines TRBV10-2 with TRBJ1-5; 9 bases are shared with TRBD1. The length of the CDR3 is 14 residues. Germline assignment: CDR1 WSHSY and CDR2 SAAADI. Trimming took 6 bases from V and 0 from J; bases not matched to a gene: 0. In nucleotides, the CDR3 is TGCGCCAGCAGGGACAGGGGTAGCAATCAGCCCCAGCATTTT. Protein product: CASRDRGSNQPQHF.

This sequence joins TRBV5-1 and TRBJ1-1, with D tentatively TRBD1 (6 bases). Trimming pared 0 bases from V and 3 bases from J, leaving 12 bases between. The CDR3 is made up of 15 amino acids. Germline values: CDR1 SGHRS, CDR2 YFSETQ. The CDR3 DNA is TGCGCCAGCAGCTTGGCCGGGGGCGCGGACACTGAAGCTTTCTTT. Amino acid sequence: CASSLAGGADTEAFF.

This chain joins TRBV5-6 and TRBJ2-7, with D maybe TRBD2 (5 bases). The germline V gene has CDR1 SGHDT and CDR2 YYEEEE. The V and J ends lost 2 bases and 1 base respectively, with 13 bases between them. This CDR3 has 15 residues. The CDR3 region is CASSFGERRSYEQYF. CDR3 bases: TGTGCCAGCAGCTTCGGGGAGCGGAGATCCTACGAGCAGTACTTC.

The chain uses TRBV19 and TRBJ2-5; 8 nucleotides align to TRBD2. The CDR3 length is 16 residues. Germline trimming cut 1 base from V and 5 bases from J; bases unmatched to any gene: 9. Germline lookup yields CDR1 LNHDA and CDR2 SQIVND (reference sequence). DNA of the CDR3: TGTGCCAGTAGTATAGTAAGCGGGAGTGGGGGGGAGACCCAGTACTTC. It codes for CASSIVSGSGGETQYF.

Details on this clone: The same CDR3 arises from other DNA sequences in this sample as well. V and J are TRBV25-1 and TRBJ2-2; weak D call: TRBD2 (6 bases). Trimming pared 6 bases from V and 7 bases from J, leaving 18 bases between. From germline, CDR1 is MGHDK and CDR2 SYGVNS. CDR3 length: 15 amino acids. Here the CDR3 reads CASREGLGKVGELFF. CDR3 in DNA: TGTGCCAGCAGGGAGGGCCTCGGAAAAGTCGGGGAGCTGTTTTTT.

CDR3: CASSPENFNEQFF. The DNA of the CDR3 is TGTGCCAGCAGTCCGGAGAACTTCAATGAGCAGTTCTTC. The chain couples TRBV6-6 to TRBJ2-1; D uncertain. Trimming took off 5 bases at V and 6 bases at J, with 11 bases between the two ends. This CDR3 spans 13 amino acids. Germline CDR1 reads MNHNY; CDR2 reads SVGAGI (reference sequence).

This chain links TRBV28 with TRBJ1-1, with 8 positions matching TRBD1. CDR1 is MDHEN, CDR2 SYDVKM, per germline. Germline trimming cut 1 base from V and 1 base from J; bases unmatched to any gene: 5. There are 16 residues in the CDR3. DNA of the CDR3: TGTGCCAGCAGTTTATTGGGGACAGGCGGGAACACTGAAGCTTTCTTT. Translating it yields CASSLLGTGGNTEAFF.

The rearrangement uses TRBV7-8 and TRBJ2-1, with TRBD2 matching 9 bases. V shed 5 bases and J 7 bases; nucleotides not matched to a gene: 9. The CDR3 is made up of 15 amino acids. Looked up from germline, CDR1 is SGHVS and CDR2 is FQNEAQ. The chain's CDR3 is CASSPRLAEANEQFF. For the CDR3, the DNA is TGTGCCAGCAGCCCCCGACTAGCGGAAGCGAATGAGCAGTTCTTC.

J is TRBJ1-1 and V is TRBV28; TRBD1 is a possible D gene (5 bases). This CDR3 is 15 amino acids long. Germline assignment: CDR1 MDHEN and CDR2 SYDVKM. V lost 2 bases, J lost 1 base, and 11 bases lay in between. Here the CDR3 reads CASSLVGGGNTEAFF. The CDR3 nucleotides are TGTGCCAGCAGTTTAGTGGGGGGAGGGAACACTGAAGCTTTCTTT. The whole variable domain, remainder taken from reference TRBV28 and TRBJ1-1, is DVKVTQSSRYLVKRTGEKVFLECVQDMDHENMFWYRQDPGLGLRLIYFSYDVKMKEKGDIPEGYSVSREKKERFSLILESASTNQTSMYLCASSLVGGGNTEAFFGQGTRLTVV.

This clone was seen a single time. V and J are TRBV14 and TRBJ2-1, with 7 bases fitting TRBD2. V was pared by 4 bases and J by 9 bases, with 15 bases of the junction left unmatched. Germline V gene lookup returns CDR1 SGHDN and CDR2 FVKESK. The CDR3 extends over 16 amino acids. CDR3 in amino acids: CASSLLGSSGKGEQFF. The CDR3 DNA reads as TGTGCCAGCAGCCTCCTAGGGTCAAGCGGGAAGGGTGAGCAGTTCTTC.

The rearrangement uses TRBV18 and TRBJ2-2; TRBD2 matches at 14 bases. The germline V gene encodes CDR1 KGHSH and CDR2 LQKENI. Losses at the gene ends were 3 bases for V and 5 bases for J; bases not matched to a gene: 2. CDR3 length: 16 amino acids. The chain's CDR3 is CASSPGLAGETGELFF. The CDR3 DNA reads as TGTGCCAGCTCACCGGGACTAGCGGGAGAAACCGGGGAGCTGTTTTTT.

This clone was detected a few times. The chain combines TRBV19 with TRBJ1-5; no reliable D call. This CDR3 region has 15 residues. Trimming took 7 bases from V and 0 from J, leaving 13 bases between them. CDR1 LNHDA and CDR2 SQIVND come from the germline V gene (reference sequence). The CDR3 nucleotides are TGTGCCAGTACCCCGACCCACTATAGCAATCAGCCCCAGCATTTT. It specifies CASTPTHYSNQPQHF.

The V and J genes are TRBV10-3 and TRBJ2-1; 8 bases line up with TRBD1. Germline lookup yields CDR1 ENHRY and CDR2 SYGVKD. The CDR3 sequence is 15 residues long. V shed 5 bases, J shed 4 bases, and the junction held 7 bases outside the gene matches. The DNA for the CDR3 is TGTGCCATCAGTTCAGGGGGCCCAAATTACAATGAGCAGTTCTTC. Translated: CAISSGGPNYNEQFF.

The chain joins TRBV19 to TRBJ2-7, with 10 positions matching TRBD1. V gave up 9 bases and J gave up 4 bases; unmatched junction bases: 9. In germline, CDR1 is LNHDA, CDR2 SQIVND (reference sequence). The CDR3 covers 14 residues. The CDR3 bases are TGTGCCAGCCGGGACAGGGGAGGACGATACGAGCAGTACTTC. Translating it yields CASRDRGGRYEQYF. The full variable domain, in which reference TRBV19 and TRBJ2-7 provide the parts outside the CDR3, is DGGITQSPKYLFRKEGQNVTLSCEQNLNHDAMYWYRQDPGQGLRLIYYSQIVNDFQKGDIAEGYSVSREKKESFPLTVTSAQKNPTAFYLCASRDRGGRYEQYFGPGTRLTVT.

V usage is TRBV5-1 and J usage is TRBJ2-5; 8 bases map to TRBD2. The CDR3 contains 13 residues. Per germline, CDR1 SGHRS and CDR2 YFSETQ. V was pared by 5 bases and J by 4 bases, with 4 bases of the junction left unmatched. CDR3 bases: TGCGCCAGCAGGGAAGCGGGAGCAGAGACCCAGTACTTC. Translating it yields CASREAGAETQYF.

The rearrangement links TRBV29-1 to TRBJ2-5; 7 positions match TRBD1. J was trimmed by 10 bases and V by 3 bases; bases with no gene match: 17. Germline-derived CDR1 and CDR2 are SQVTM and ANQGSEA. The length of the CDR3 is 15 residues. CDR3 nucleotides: TGCAGCGTTGAGGGGGTGACAGGGATCTCTCCGAACCAGTACTTC. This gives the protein CSVEGVTGISPNQYF.

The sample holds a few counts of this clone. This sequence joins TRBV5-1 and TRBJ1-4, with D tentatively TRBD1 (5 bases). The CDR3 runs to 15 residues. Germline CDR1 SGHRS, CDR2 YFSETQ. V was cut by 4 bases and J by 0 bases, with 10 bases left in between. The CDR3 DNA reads TGCGCCAGCAGCGTAACAGGAGCAACTAATGAAAAACTGTTTTTT. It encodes CASSVTGATNEKLFF.